This T cell receptor beta chain was obtained from a study of blood T cell repertoires in COVID-19. Study-level background: COVID-19 samples, acute and convalescent, were from the United States, Italy and Spain. In each case, the material was cDNA or gDNA derived from T cells, B-cell-depleted T cells, or PBMCs.

There are 14 residues in the CDR3. CDR1 is GTSNPN and CDR2 is SVGIG in the germline V gene (reference sequence). Trimming took off 2 bases at V and 2 bases at J, with 11 bases between the two ends. Original processing notes: Reference gene primer amplification in the assay estimated nucleated cell counts. Assay used: immunoSEQ multiplex PCR; TCRdb lists only in-frame clones, some missing. The V and J calls and the clone size are those of that table, but D and trimming were determined from the DNA. The table includes under 300,000 clones, around 83% detected once. The chain joins TRBV30 to TRBJ2-3, with D possibly TRBD1 on 6 matching bases. The source is a middle-aged man who had recovered from COVID-19. Material for sequencing was peripheral blood. CDR3 sequence (DNA): TGTGCCTGGAGTAAAAACAGGGTCACAGATACGCAGTATTTT. Amino acid sequence: CAWSKNRVTDTQYF.